This T cell receptor (beta chain) derives from a study of blood T cell repertoires in COVID-19. The data were produced by immunoSEQ multiplex PCR, yet TCRdb's version contains in-frame clones alone and is incomplete. The table shows approximately 89,000 clones, with about 96% occurring only once. Sequenced sample: peripheral blood. This clonotype was obtained from a human donor with active COVID-19. The donor label of this sample is uncertain.

CDR3 protein: CASSLGGGRGQPQHF. In nucleotides, the CDR3 is TGTGCCAGCAGTTTAGGAGGAGGCAGGGGTCAGCCCCAGCATTTT. The chain carries TRBV28 and TRBJ1-5; possible D gene TRBD1, 6 bases. Germline CDR1 and CDR2: MDHEN and SYDVKM. Trimming removed 2 bases from V and 6 bases from J, with 14 bases in between. The CDR3 has 15 amino acids.